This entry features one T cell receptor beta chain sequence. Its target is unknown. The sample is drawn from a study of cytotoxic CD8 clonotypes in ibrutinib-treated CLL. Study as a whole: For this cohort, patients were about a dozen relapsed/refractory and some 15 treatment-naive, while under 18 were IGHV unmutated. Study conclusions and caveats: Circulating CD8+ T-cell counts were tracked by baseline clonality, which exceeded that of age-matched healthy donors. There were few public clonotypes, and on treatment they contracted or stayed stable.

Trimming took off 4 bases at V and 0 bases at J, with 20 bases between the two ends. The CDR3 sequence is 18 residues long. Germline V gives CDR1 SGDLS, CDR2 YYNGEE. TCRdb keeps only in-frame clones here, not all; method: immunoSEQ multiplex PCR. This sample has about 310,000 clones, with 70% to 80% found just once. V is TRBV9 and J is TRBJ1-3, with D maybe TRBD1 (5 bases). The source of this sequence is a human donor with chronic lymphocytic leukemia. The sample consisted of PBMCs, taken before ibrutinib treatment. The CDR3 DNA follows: TGTGCCAGCAGCTCGGGGAGCAGGGCCATAAGCTCTGGAAACACCATATATTTT. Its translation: CASSSGSRAISSGNTIYF.